Below are 13 T cell receptor beta chains sequenced from a single sample in a study of control samples from healthy donors and cancer patients. The data were produced by immunoSEQ multiplex PCR, yet TCRdb's version contains in-frame clones alone and is incomplete. The sample holds approximately 86,000 clones, 90% to 95% seen once. Sequencing used blood. The receptor set was obtained from a woman in her 30s in good health.

The J gene is TRBJ1-2, the V gene TRBV9, with a possible D match to TRBD1 (5 bases). Per germline, CDR1 SGDLS and CDR2 YYNGEE. This CDR3 region has 13 residues. V dropped 3 bases and J dropped 5 bases, with 11 bases sitting between them. In nucleotides, the CDR3 is TGTGCCAGCAGCGCTACAACAGGTTATGGCTACACCTTC. It translates to CASSATTGYGYTF.

The chain couples TRBV5-4 to TRBJ1-1; D is undetermined. CDR1 SGHNT and CDR2 YYREEE come from the germline V gene (reference sequence). V gave up 4 bases and J gave up 4 bases, with 14 bases separating them. The CDR3 sequence is 14 residues long. The CDR3: CASSATGTGTEAFF. In nucleotides, the CDR3 is TGTGCCAGCAGCGCGACGGGTACGGGCACTGAAGCTTTCTTT.

V gene TRBV11-2 combines with J gene TRBJ2-7, with D maybe TRBD2 (6 bases). CDR1 SGHAT and CDR2 FQNNGV come from the germline V gene. The CDR3 sequence is 15 residues long. V dropped 0 bases and J dropped 2 bases, with 11 bases sitting between them. The CDR3 spells CASSLDYSGTYEQYF. The CDR3 DNA is TGTGCCAGCAGCTTAGATTATAGCGGAACCTACGAGCAGTACTTC.

This clone appeared a single time. J is TRBJ1-1 and V is TRBV10-3; tentatively, D is TRBD1 (6 bases). Germline lookup yields CDR1 ENHRY and CDR2 SYGVKD. V was cut by 6 bases and J by 6 bases, with 14 bases left in between. This CDR3 spans 13 amino acids. The CDR3 bases are TGTGCCATCAGGAACGGACAGTCTTCTGAAGCTTTCTTT. This sequence encodes CAIRNGQSSEAFF.

This chain joins TRBV27 and TRBJ1-2; no firm D call. V lost 1 base, J lost 5 bases, and 20 bases lay in between. In germline, CDR1 is MNHEY, CDR2 SMNVEV (reference sequence). The CDR3 is 17 residues long. Here the CDR3 reads CASSLWGRGSLEYGYTF. CDR3 DNA sequence: TGTGCCAGCAGTTTATGGGGTCGTGGCTCCCTAGAGTATGGCTACACCTTC.

The genes are TRBV4-2 and TRBJ1-2, with D uncertain. Trimming took 1 base from V and 4 from J, leaving 10 bases between them. Germline assignment: CDR1 LGHNA and CDR2 YNFKEQ. The CDR3 spans 14 residues. For the CDR3, the DNA is TGTGCCAGCAGCCAAGTAGAGGGAGCCTATGGCTACACCTTC. Protein sequence: CASSQVEGAYGYTF.

The sample holds one count of this clone. V and J are TRBV13 and TRBJ1-1; 8 bases are shared with TRBD1. This CDR3 is built from 15 residues. V shed 5 bases and J 5 bases; nucleotides not matched to a gene: 10. Germline values: CDR1 PRHDT, CDR2 FYEKMQ (reference sequence). The CDR3 reads CASSIRGQEGTEAFF. The DNA for the CDR3 is TGTGCCAGCAGCATAAGGGGACAGGAGGGGACTGAAGCTTTCTTT.

The DNA of the CDR3 is TGTGCCAGCAGCCCACCAGGGTTACCTGAAGCTTTCTTT. This codes for CASSPPGLPEAFF. The chain employs TRBV7-9 and TRBJ1-1; a possible D gene is TRBD1 (5 bases). Germline-derived CDR1 and CDR2 are SEHNR and FQNEAQ (reference sequence). V was shortened by 5 bases and J by 6 bases, with 13 bases between the two germline ends. This CDR3 comprises 13 residues.

The J gene is TRBJ1-1, the V gene TRBV30; maybe TRBD1 (6 bases). Deletions cut 7 bases from V and 8 bases from J, with 17 bases between. The germline V gene encodes CDR1 GTSNPN and CDR2 SVGIG (reference sequence). The CDR3 spans 12 residues. The CDR3 protein is CALTGTGWEAFF. The CDR3 nucleotides read TGTGCCTTAACAGGGACGGGATGGGAAGCTTTCTTT.

V usage is TRBV11-3 and J usage is TRBJ2-7, with 8 bases aligning to TRBD1. The V gene end was trimmed by 3 bases and the J gene end by 4 bases; junction bases not matched to a gene: 14. Germline V CDR1 and CDR2: SGHNT, YENEEA. The CDR3 has 17 amino acids. As DNA, the CDR3 is TGTGCCAGCAGCTTCTCCGGGTGGGCAGGGGGCTTGTACGAGCAGTACTTC. Amino acid sequence: CASSFSGWAGGLYEQYF.

The chain uses TRBV28 and TRBJ1-2; 11 nucleotides match TRBD1. The germline V gene encodes CDR1 MDHEN and CDR2 SYDVKM. The junction had 12 bases not matched to a gene; V was cut back by 5 bases and J by 4 bases. The CDR3 has 17 residues. CDR3: CASSLGQGAWPGYGYTF. The CDR3 DNA reads TGTGCCAGCAGTCTAGGACAGGGGGCTTGGCCGGGCTATGGCTACACCTTC.

The chain is built from TRBV5-1 and TRBJ2-7; 7 nucleotides line up with TRBD2. From germline, CDR1 is SGHRS and CDR2 YFSETQ. This CDR3 comprises 15 residues. Trimming at V came to 3 bases and at J to 2 bases, leaving 8 bases not matched to a gene. The CDR3 DNA sequence: TGCGCCAGCAGCTATGGGCAGGGAGGGGCCTACGAGCAGTACTTC. Protein sequence: CASSYGQGGAYEQYF.

This chain connects TRBV9 to TRBJ1-1; 8 bases are shared with TRBD1. V shed 6 bases and J 0 bases; nucleotides not matched to a gene: 7. Per the germline V gene, CDR1 is SGDLS and CDR2 is YYNGEE. CDR3 size: 15 residues. The CDR3 DNA is TGTGCCAGCAACCCGACGGGACAGGTGAACACTGAAGCTTTCTTT. This codes for CASNPTGQVNTEAFF.